Below, one T cell receptor (beta chain) is given with its context. The sample is drawn from a study of blood T cell repertoires in COVID-19. The method was immunoSEQ multiplex PCR; TCRdb's version includes in-frame clones alone and lacks a portion of them. The table has 200,000 or so clones, 70% to 85% seen once. What was sequenced was peripheral blood. This TCR derives from a human donor in a cohort sampled during active COVID-19.

The CDR3: CASSGAGEWAREVYTEAFF. In nucleotides, the CDR3 is TGTGCCAGCAGTGGTGCGGGAGAGTGGGCAAGGGAGGTGTACACTGAAGCTTTCTTT. This chain joins TRBV6-1 and TRBJ1-1; D gene uncertain. This CDR3 region has 19 residues. Germline lookup yields CDR1 MNHNS and CDR2 SASEGT. V was shortened by 4 bases and J by 3 bases, with 27 bases between the two germline ends.